The 25 T cell receptor beta chains below come from one sample, sequenced in a study of identical twins. TCRdb analysed the 5' RACE reads with MiXCR anew, one entry per CDR3 protein. The sample holds roughly 690,000 distinct CDR3 sequences, around 5.7% seen once. Sequences were obtained from naive T cells sorted from blood. Every receptor here comes from a man in his late teens or twenties in good health.

This clonotype has ten or more counts. V gene TRBV20-1 combines with J gene TRBJ1-2; D is unclear. V lost 0 bases, J lost 9 bases, and 11 bases lay in between. Germline values: CDR1 DFQATT, CDR2 SNEGSKA (reference sequence). This CDR3 spans 12 amino acids. CDR3: CSARDPSERYTF. The CDR3 coding sequence is TGCAGTGCTAGAGACCCGTCAGAGCGCTACACCTTC.

This clonotype was counted many times. The chain combines TRBV6-5 with TRBJ1-4, with 7 bases aligning to TRBD1. Germline-derived CDR1 and CDR2 are MNHEY and SVGAGI. The CDR3 extends over 15 amino acids. The V and J ends lost 0 bases and 7 bases, in that order; junction bases with no gene match: 5. The CDR3 sequence is CASSYSNRGSEKLFF. CDR3 in DNA: TGTGCCAGCAGTTACTCGAACAGGGGAAGTGAAAAACTGTTTTTT.

The chain links TRBV12-3 or TRBV12-4 to TRBJ2-7, with 7 bases that match TRBD2. V shed 6 bases and J 0 bases; nucleotides not matched to a gene: 11. This CDR3 is built from 16 residues. This chain's CDR3 is CASSALASGSSYEQYF. As DNA, the CDR3 is TGTGCCAGCAGCGCCCTCGCTAGCGGAAGCTCCTACGAGCAGTACTTC.

This clonotype was picked up many times. The chain combines TRBV24-1 with TRBJ2-1; 11 positions match TRBD1. Unmatched junction bases numbered 7, after V lost 0 bases and J lost 7 bases. The CDR3 has 17 amino acids. Germline-derived CDR1 and CDR2 are KGHDR and SFDVKD. The CDR3 nucleotides read TGTGCCACCAGTGATTTGCGGGACAGGGGGGATACGAATGAGCAGTTCTTC. Translating gives CATSDLRDRGDTNEQFF.

This clonotype was detected many times. The genes are TRBV6-1 and TRBJ2-1; D is tentatively TRBD1 or TRBD2 (6 bases each). The germline V gene encodes CDR1 MNHNS and CDR2 SASEGT. The CDR3 totals 14 residues. V lost 6 bases and J 6 bases, leaving 15 bases between the germline ends. CDR3 DNA sequence: TGTGCCAGCAGGTTGAGGGGGGAATTCAATGAGCAGTTCTTC. Its protein is CASRLRGEFNEQFF.

The rearrangement links TRBV15 to TRBJ2-1; D may be TRBD2 (6 bases). This CDR3 spans 16 amino acids. V shed 7 bases and J shed 8 bases, with 24 bases lying between them. The germline gives CDR1 LNHNV, CDR2 YYDKDF (reference sequence). The CDR3 loop reads CATNPGVAAGIDEQFF. The CDR3 DNA follows: TGTGCCACCAATCCGGGGGTAGCAGCCGGAATCGATGAGCAGTTCTTC.

This clonotype occurred many times. The V gene is TRBV29-1, the J gene TRBJ2-3, with 7 bases identical to TRBD1. J gave up 6 bases and V 6 bases, and 12 bases lay outside the gene matches. The CDR3 runs 14 residues. CDR1 is SQVTM, CDR2 ANQGSEA, per germline. The CDR3 nucleotides read TGCAGCGTCACCAGACAGGGATTCGTGGATACGCAGTATTTT. This gives the protein CSVTRQGFVDTQYF.

This clonotype was detected ten times or more. The chain carries TRBV29-1 and TRBJ2-1; TRBD1 matches 7 bases. Per germline, CDR1 SQVTM and CDR2 ANQGSEA. There are 14 residues in the CDR3. V gave up 6 bases and J gave up 5 bases; unmatched junction bases: 10. The CDR3 region has the DNA TGCAGCGTAGCCGGTGACAGGGCCAACAATGAGCAGTTCTTC. Translated: CSVAGDRANNEQFF.

This clonotype was observed many times. V usage is TRBV20-1 and J usage is TRBJ2-5; D perhaps matches TRBD1 (6 bases). The CDR3 is made up of 11 amino acids. Trimming pared 5 bases from V and 5 bases from J, leaving 9 bases between. CDR1 DFQATT and CDR2 SNEGSKA come from the germline V gene (reference sequence). The CDR3 DNA follows: TGCAGTGCTGGTCAGGGGGAGACCCAGTACTTC. Its translation is CSAGQGETQYF.

This clonotype was counted many times. The V gene is TRBV28, the J gene TRBJ2-1, with D hard to call. There are 11 residues in the CDR3. Trimming took 6 bases from V and 12 from J, leaving 12 bases between them. CDR1 and CDR2 from the germline V gene are MDHEN and SYDVKM. In DNA form, the CDR3 reads TGTGCCAGCAGACAAAACTGGGTGCAGTTCTTC. Residues: CASRQNWVQFF.

This clonotype was detected many times. The chain is built from TRBV29-1 and TRBJ2-2, with D perhaps given as TRBD1 or TRBD2 (6 bases each). Trimming stripped 2 bases from V and 4 bases from J, with 14 bases between. Per germline, CDR1 SQVTM and CDR2 ANQGSEA. The CDR3 spans 15 residues. CDR3 protein: CSVESGARVTGELFF. CDR3 in DNA: TGCAGCGTTGAATCGGGGGCGCGGGTCACCGGGGAGCTGTTTTTT.

This clonotype showed up just a few times. The rearrangement uses TRBV5-1 and TRBJ1-4; possibly TRBD1 for D (5 bases). The germline CDR1 and CDR2 sequences are SGHRS and YFSETQ. V was clipped by 3 bases and J by 0 bases, with 12 bases between them. The CDR3 is 16 amino acids. For the CDR3, the DNA is TGCGCCAGCAGCTCGACTCAGACAGCAACTAATGAAAAACTGTTTTTT. Its translation: CASSSTQTATNEKLFF.

The chain joins TRBV3-1 to TRBJ2-7, with unresolved D. The CDR3 has 12 amino acids. The V gene's germline CDR1 is LGHDT and CDR2 YNNKEL (reference sequence). V was trimmed by 0 bases and J by 5 bases, leaving 5 bases between them. CDR3 coding DNA: TGTGCCAGCAGCCAAGAATGGGACGAGCAGTACGTC. Its protein product is CASSQEWDEQYV.

This clonotype was counted many times. The chain has TRBV7-2 and TRBJ1-1; no definite D call. CDR3 length: 15 residues. Germline V gene sequence: CDR1 SGHTA, CDR2 FQGNSA. V shed 4 bases and J shed 0 bases, with 12 bases lying between them. Here the CDR3 reads CASSSAGSMNTEAFF. The CDR3 DNA follows: TGTGCCAGCAGCTCTGCCGGGAGCATGAACACTGAAGCTTTCTTT.

This clonotype was picked up many times. The chain carries TRBV12-3 or TRBV12-4 and TRBJ2-2; 9 nucleotides match TRBD1. V was pared by 5 bases and J by 5 bases, with 6 bases of the junction left unmatched. This CDR3 is 15 amino acids long. The CDR3 here is CASSPGTGRTGELFF. CDR3 nucleotides: TGTGCCAGCAGTCCAGGGACAGGGAGGACCGGGGAGCTGTTTTTT.

This clonotype has a handful of counts. This chain links TRBV5-8 with TRBJ2-1; tentatively, D is TRBD1 (7 bases). Trimming shortened V by 4 bases and J by 4 bases, and 12 bases separated the two germline ends. The CDR3 is 14 residues long. Germline values: CDR1 SGHTS, CDR2 YDEGEE. The CDR3 sequence is CASSAGQTYNEQFF. The CDR3 nucleotides are TGTGCCAGCAGCGCGGGACAGACTTACAATGAGCAGTTCTTC.

This clonotype was seen ten or more times. The rearrangement links TRBV21-1 to TRBJ2-3; no check of the table's D call, TRBD2, against the DNA was made. TRBV21-1 is deemed a pseudogene. The CDR3 sequence is 13 residues long. The CDR3 sequence is CASREGSTDTQYF. The CDR3 DNA is TGTGCCAGCAGAGAGGGAAGCACAGATACGCAGTATTTT.

Many counts were recorded for this clonotype. V gene TRBV10-3 combines with J gene TRBJ2-1; TRBD2 agrees at 8 bases. The CDR3 contains 14 residues. Trimming at V came to 2 bases and at J to 4 bases, leaving 1 base not matched to a gene. Germline V gene data show CDR1 as ENHRY and CDR2 as SYGVKD. DNA of the CDR3: TGTGCCATCAGTGAGACTAGCGGTTACAATGAGCAGTTCTTC. Translating it yields CAISETSGYNEQFF.

The chain has TRBV11-2 and TRBJ1-1; TRBD1 aligns across 9 bases. Trimming at V came to 8 bases and at J to 6 bases, leaving 7 bases not matched to a gene. The CDR3 runs to 13 residues. Germline CDR1 SGHAT, CDR2 FQNNGV. CDR3 residues: CASGPGQGAEAFF. The CDR3 DNA sequence: TGTGCCAGCGGCCCGGGACAGGGTGCTGAAGCTTTCTTT.

This clonotype was observed at least ten times. The chain employs TRBV7-9 and TRBJ1-4; D remains unclear. Trimming removed 5 bases from V and 6 bases from J, with 7 bases in between. The CDR3 contains 12 residues. The V gene's germline CDR1 is SEHNR and CDR2 FQNEAQ (reference sequence). In DNA form, the CDR3 reads TGTGCCAGCAGCCCGGACTATGAAAAACTGTTTTTT. It specifies CASSPDYEKLFF.

This clonotype has at least ten counts. The chain is built from TRBV11-2 and TRBJ2-5, with 14 nucleotides matching TRBD2. V was clipped by 5 bases and J by 0 bases; unmatched bases: 8. Germline V CDR1 and CDR2: SGHAT, FQNNGV. The CDR3 loop spans 18 amino acids. The DNA of the CDR3 is TGTGCCAGCAGCCTGAGTTGGGGACTAGCGGGAGACCAAGAGACCCAGTACTTC. This encodes CASSLSWGLAGDQETQYF.

This clonotype was observed at least ten times. The chain is built from TRBV6-5 and TRBJ2-7, with D possibly being TRBD1 (6 bases). This CDR3 has 13 amino acids. The V end lost 0 bases, the J end lost 5 bases, and 8 bases lay between the germline ends. Per germline, CDR1 MNHEY and CDR2 SVGAGI. CDR3 sequence: CASSYSRDNEQYF. For the CDR3, the DNA is TGTGCCAGCAGTTACTCGAGGGACAACGAGCAGTACTTC.

Ten or more counts support this clonotype. This chain joins TRBV21-1 and TRBJ1-5. TRBV21-1 is listed as a pseudogene. CDR3 length: 14 residues. This chain's CDR3 is CASSKRRSNQPQHF. The CDR3 DNA reads as TGTGCCAGCAGCAAACGGCGGAGCAATCAGCCCCAGCATTTT.

This clonotype was detected a few times. In DNA, the CDR3 is TGCAGTGCCCCGGACCCCGGGACCTCTGATTGGGAGACCCAGTACTTC. Protein sequence: CSAPDPGTSDWETQYF. The chain joins TRBV20-1 to TRBJ2-5; D might be TRBD1 or TRBD2, each matching 5 bases. Trimming pared 6 bases from V and 5 bases from J, leaving 25 bases between. The CDR3 spans 16 residues. The V gene's germline CDR1 is DFQATT and CDR2 SNEGSKA (reference sequence).

At least ten counts were recorded for this clonotype. This chain links TRBV9 with TRBJ1-1, with unresolved D. The germline CDR1 and CDR2 sequences are SGDLS and YYNGEE. The CDR3 loop spans 14 amino acids. V lost 3 bases and J lost 1, with 10 bases in between. Here the CDR3 reads CASSDPKRNTEAFF. The CDR3 bases are TGTGCCAGCAGCGATCCGAAAAGGAACACTGAAGCTTTCTTT.